Each of the 25 T cell receptor beta chains below was sequenced from the same sample in a study of T cells after yellow fever vaccination (dated by TCRdb to about 2019). Library method: 5' RACE. Sequencing instrument: Illumina NovaSeq 6000. TCRdb reanalyzed the raw reads on its own, using fastp at Q25 for trimming and MiXCR for clone calling, and kept in-frame beta chains. Rows with a matching CDR3 protein are joined into one entry that keeps the most common DNA and genes. Here the sample has hundreds of thousands of distinct CDR3 sequences; 3.6% occur a single time. The ten largest make up about 25% of the sample. The treatment or condition label, as the study defines it: live attenuated yellow fever vaccine strain. The input for sequencing was PBMCs, taken on the day of the yellow fever booster vaccination. The receptors here all came from a man younger than 35 who received the YFV17D yellow fever vaccine.

Ten or more counts support this clonotype. The chain couples TRBV7-2 to TRBJ1-2; D not certain. Trimming took off 5 bases at V and 0 bases at J, with 7 bases between the two ends. CDR1 SGHTA and CDR2 FQGNSA come from the germline V gene. CDR3 length: 13 residues. CDR3 sequence: CASSVTANYGYTF. Here the CDR3 DNA reads TGTGCCAGCAGCGTCACAGCTAACTATGGCTACACCTTC.

There are a few counts of this clonotype. The chain couples TRBV24-1 to TRBJ2-5; D not resolved. The V gene lost 0 bases and the J gene lost 4 bases, with 11 bases spanning the gap. The CDR3 loop spans 15 amino acids. Germline CDR1 and CDR2: KGHDR and SFDVKD. The CDR3: CATSDLQPGSETQYF. As DNA, the CDR3 is TGTGCCACCAGTGATTTGCAGCCAGGCTCAGAGACCCAGTACTTC.

This clonotype showed up just a few times. The genes are TRBV5-8 and TRBJ2-1, with 12 nucleotides matching TRBD1. CDR1 and CDR2 from the germline V gene are SGHTS and YDEGEE. Trimming at V came to 2 bases and at J to 8 bases, leaving 5 bases not matched to a gene. CDR3 length equals 15 residues. CDR3 sequence: CASSFPGQGAYEQFF. CDR3 coding DNA: TGTGCCAGCAGCTTCCCGGGACAGGGGGCCTATGAGCAGTTCTTC.

This clonotype was counted many times. The chain joins TRBV12-3 or TRBV12-4 to TRBJ2-5; D gene unclear. The CDR3 loop spans 14 amino acids. The germline V and J ends were trimmed by 0 bases and 2 bases, with 7 bases remaining between them. CDR3 amino acids: CASSLAAAQETQYF. In nucleotides, the CDR3 is TGTGCCAGCAGTTTAGCGGCAGCTCAAGAGACCCAGTACTTC.

This chain joins TRBV7-6 and TRBJ2-1, with 15 bases aligning to TRBD2. CDR3 size: 18 residues. With V trimmed by 4 bases and J by 4 bases, 8 bases remained unmatched. The V gene's germline CDR1 is SGHVS and CDR2 FNYEAQ. The CDR3 DNA is TGTGCCAGCAGCTCCCCGGGACTAGCGGGGGGAAAATACAATGAGCAGTTCTTC. Its protein product is CASSSPGLAGGKYNEQFF. Variable domain in full (rest from reference TRBV7-6 and TRBJ2-1): GAGVSQSPRYKVTKRGQDVALRCDPISGHVSLYWYRQALGQGPEFLTYFNYEAQQDKSGLPNDRFSAERPEGSISTLTIQRTEQRDSAMYRCASSSPGLAGGKYNEQFFGPGTRLTVL.

The chain joins TRBV27 to TRBJ2-3; the match to TRBD1 covers 8 bases. Germline trimming cut 2 bases from V and 4 bases from J; bases unmatched to any gene: 8. CDR1 is MNHEY and CDR2 is SMNVEV in the germline V gene (reference sequence). The CDR3 covers 16 residues. The CDR3 sequence is CASSLSDRGFPDTQYF. Written as DNA, the CDR3 is TGTGCCAGCAGTTTAAGCGACAGGGGCTTCCCAGATACGCAGTATTTT.

This clonotype turned up a few times. The chain links TRBV28 to TRBJ1-1; maybe TRBD1 (6 bases). The CDR3 is made up of 11 amino acids. Germline lookup yields CDR1 MDHEN and CDR2 SYDVKM. V was pared by 7 bases and J by 5 bases, with 8 bases between. The CDR3, as DNA: TGTGCCAGCAACAGGGAGACTGAAGCTTTCTTT. Translated, it gives CASNRETEAFF.

This clonotype was found many times. The CDR3 nucleotides read TGTGCCAGCAGCTTAGAGTCCGACGGAAGGGGGTTAGTGAATGAGCAGTTCTTC. Protein: CASSLESDGRGLVNEQFF. V and J are TRBV7-2 and TRBJ2-1; D is perhaps TRBD1 (6 bases). V was clipped by 1 base and J by 7 bases, with 23 bases between them. The CDR3 is 18 amino acids. Per germline, CDR1 SGHTA and CDR2 FQGNSA.

This clonotype was seen many times. The chain recombines TRBV7-2 with TRBJ2-1; D is tentatively TRBD1 or TRBD2 (6 bases each). V dropped 4 bases and J dropped 6 bases, with 13 bases sitting between them. The CDR3 sequence is 14 residues long. Per germline, CDR1 SGHTA and CDR2 FQGNSA. The CDR3 coding sequence is TGTGCCAGCAGCTCTCCCAGGGGAGGCAATGAGCAGTTCTTC. Amino acid sequence: CASSSPRGGNEQFF.

This sequence joins TRBV7-2 and TRBJ1-1, with TRBD1 matching 9 bases. With V trimmed by 3 bases and J by 2 bases, 4 bases remained unmatched. Germline assignment: CDR1 SGHTA and CDR2 FQGNSA. The CDR3 sequence is 15 residues long. The CDR3 sequence is CASSFRQGVNTEAFF. The CDR3 bases are TGTGCCAGCAGCTTTAGACAGGGGGTAAACACTGAAGCTTTCTTT.

Many counts were recorded for this clonotype. CDR3 region: CASSLMGVNTEAFF. The CDR3 DNA sequence: TGTGCCAGCAGTTTAATGGGGGTGAACACTGAAGCTTTCTTT. The chain combines TRBV12-3 or TRBV12-4 with TRBJ1-1; D is perhaps TRBD1 (5 bases). The CDR3 covers 14 residues. Trimming left V 2 bases short and J 0 bases short, with 7 bases between.

This clonotype has ten or more counts. One junction end disagrees with the germline gene, perhaps due to a read error. V and J are TRBV3-1 and TRBJ2-5; 8 bases align to TRBD1. The CDR3 consists of 20 residues. The germline V gene has CDR1 LGHDT and CDR2 YNNKEL (reference sequence). CDR3 region: CASSQEARHRGALDPEIQYF. Written as DNA, the CDR3 is TGTGCCAGCAGCCAAGAAGCCCGGCACAGGGGGGCGCTAGATCCCGAGATCCAGTACTTC.

A few counts support this clonotype. The chain uses TRBV7-2 and TRBJ1-1, with D maybe TRBD1 (6 bases). From germline, CDR1 is SGHTA and CDR2 FQGNSA. The CDR3 loop spans 14 amino acids. Trimming removed 5 bases from V and 4 bases from J, with 14 bases in between. The CDR3 DNA follows: TGTGCCAGCAGCCAGGAGGGGGTTGGCACTGAAGCTTTCTTT. Its translation is CASSQEGVGTEAFF. The variable domain in full, completed from reference TRBV7-2 and TRBJ1-1, reads GAGVSQSPSNKVTEKGKDVELRCDPISGHTALYWYRQSLGQGLEFLIYFQGNSAPDKSGLPSDRFSAERTGGSVSTLTIQRTQQEDSAVYLCASSQEGVGTEAFFGQGTRLTVV.

In this sample, this clonotype turned up a few times. V and J are TRBV12-3 or TRBV12-4 and TRBJ2-1, with 7 bases fitting TRBD2. V gave up 6 bases and J gave up 6 bases; unmatched junction bases: 8. The CDR3 is 14 residues long. CDR3 DNA sequence: TGTGCCAGCAGGGATGGACTAGAAATCAATGAGCAGTTCTTC. It specifies CASRDGLEINEQFF.

The table lists this clonotype with many counts. This chain joins TRBV29-1 and TRBJ2-1; no firm D call. The length of the CDR3 is 11 residues. Per the germline V gene, CDR1 is SQVTM and CDR2 is ANQGSEA. V dropped 3 bases and J dropped 8 bases, with 8 bases sitting between them. The CDR3 sequence is CSVDEWDEQFF. Here the CDR3 DNA reads TGCAGCGTTGATGAATGGGATGAGCAGTTCTTC.

The sample holds many counts of this clonotype. This chain links TRBV6-6 with TRBJ2-1, with TRBD2 matching 10 bases. With V trimmed by 6 bases and J by 10 bases, 12 bases remained unmatched. The CDR3 is 15 residues long. From germline, CDR1 is MNHNY and CDR2 SVGAGI (reference sequence). CDR3 nucleotides: TGTGCCAGCAGCAATAGCGGGGGGACCCTCCTCGAGCAGTTCTTC. Its protein is CASSNSGGTLLEQFF.

In this sample, this clonotype turned up a few times. The rearrangement uses TRBV12-3 or TRBV12-4 and TRBJ1-5, with D hard to call. This CDR3 spans 14 amino acids. Trimming pared 2 bases from V and 7 bases from J, leaving 12 bases between. This CDR3 reads CASSLSARGQPQHF. In DNA, the CDR3 is TGTGCCAGCAGTTTATCGGCTAGAGGGCAGCCCCAGCATTTT.

There are many counts of this clonotype. This chain connects TRBV5-1 to TRBJ2-3; D call uncertain. Germline V gene data show CDR1 as SGHRS and CDR2 as YFSETQ. The V end lost 0 bases, the J end lost 2 bases, and 13 bases lay between the germline ends. The CDR3 is made up of 16 amino acids. CDR3 region: CASSLALGSNTDTQYF. The DNA of the CDR3 is TGCGCCAGCAGCTTGGCCTTGGGGTCGAACACAGATACGCAGTATTTT.

This clonotype was seen at least ten times. The rearrangement links TRBV7-9 to TRBJ1-2; D is unclear. There are 12 residues in the CDR3. V lost 3 bases to trimming and J lost 7 bases, with 9 bases between them. Germline V CDR1 and CDR2: SEHNR, FQNEAQ (reference sequence). The CDR3 sequence is CASSLEVPGYTF. The CDR3 DNA sequence: TGTGCCAGCAGCTTGGAGGTTCCTGGCTACACCTTC.

This CDR3 is CASSQTQAGGRLGEQFF. The CDR3, as DNA: TGCGCCAGCAGCCAAACCCAAGCGGGGGGGCGTTTAGGTGAGCAGTTCTTC. The rearrangement links TRBV4-1 to TRBJ2-1; 10 nucleotides line up with TRBD2. The CDR3 runs to 17 residues. Trimming cost V 2 bases and J 9 bases; bases outside gene matches: 13. Germline values: CDR1 MGHRA, CDR2 YSYEKL.

The chain uses TRBV30 and TRBJ1-5; D gene ambiguous. The CDR3 is 13 residues long. With 8 bases removed from V and 5 bases from J, the gap between germline ends came to 16 bases. Germline lookup yields CDR1 GTSNPN and CDR2 SVGIG (reference sequence). This CDR3 is CALGGSGDQPQHF. The CDR3 DNA sequence: TGTGCCCTCGGCGGATCAGGTGATCAGCCCCAGCATTTT. Full variable domain (missing parts from reference TRBV30 and TRBJ1-5): SQTIHQWPATLVQPVGSPLSLECTVEGTSNPNLYWYRQAAGRGLQLLFYSVGIGQISSEVPQNLSASRPQDRQFILSSKKLLLSDSGFYLCALGGSGDQPQHFGDGTRLSIL.

The sample holds many counts of this clonotype. The chain joins TRBV12-3 or TRBV12-4 to TRBJ2-1, with no clear D. V was shortened by 8 bases and J by 6 bases, with 11 bases between the two germline ends. The CDR3 has 12 residues. The CDR3, as DNA: TGTGCCAGCTCACCAAGTGGCAATGAGCAGTTCTTC. It codes for CASSPSGNEQFF.

The chain combines TRBV4-3 with TRBJ1-6; D is uncertain. CDR3 length: 14 amino acids. From germline, CDR1 is LGHNA and CDR2 YSLEER. V was shortened by 3 bases and J by 9 bases, with 12 bases between the two germline ends. The CDR3 here is CASSHSVGSSPLHF. The CDR3 region has the DNA TGCGCCAGCAGCCACTCCGTCGGGAGTTCACCCCTCCACTTT.

This clonotype was found many times. This chain joins TRBV5-1 and TRBJ2-3, with D possibly being TRBD1 (6 bases). This CDR3 is 16 amino acids long. With 3 bases removed from V and 6 bases from J, the gap between germline ends came to 20 bases. Germline V CDR1 and CDR2: SGHRS, YFSETQ. CDR3 bases: TGCGCCAGCAGCTACCCACCGGGTACCCAGGGGGATACGCAGTATTTT. Its translation is CASSYPPGTQGDTQYF.

This clonotype was seen at least ten times. This rearrangement joins TRBV15 to TRBJ2-7; no reliable D call. CDR1 is LNHNV, CDR2 YYDKDF, per germline (reference sequence). Trimming pared 5 bases from V and 4 bases from J, leaving 9 bases between. This CDR3 spans 12 amino acids. The CDR3 loop reads CATSRPSYEQYF. As DNA, the CDR3 is TGTGCCACCAGCCGCCCCTCGTACGAGCAGTACTTC.